This T cell receptor (beta chain) was sequenced for a study of identical twins. General study points: Invariant MAIT and iNKT cells are populations that could partly confound zero-insertion analyses. Excess twin sharing in beta out-of-frame sequences was weaker.

Germline trimming cut 10 bases from V and 0 bases from J; bases unmatched to any gene: 20. CDR3 length: 19 residues. Germline-derived CDR1 and CDR2 are MRHNA and SNTAGT. There were only healthy Caucasians among the donors. As for this clonotype: The antigen remains unidentified.

TCRdb passed the 5' RACE reads through MiXCR, listing each CDR3 protein once. Among hundreds of thousands of distinct CDR3 sequences listed, approximately 8.5% were seen once. The same data also went into a second study, on yellow fever vaccine responses in identical twins.

The TCR originated in a woman aged 18-35 years in good health. The genes are TRBV6-4 and TRBJ2-1, with TRBD2 matching over 8 bases. Sequenced input: memory (CD45RO+) T cells sorted from blood. The chain's CDR3 is CAICRSGVAGKSSYNEQFF. As DNA, the CDR3 is TGTGCCATCTGTAGATCCGGAGTAGCGGGAAAAAGCTCCTACAATGAGCAGTTCTTC.